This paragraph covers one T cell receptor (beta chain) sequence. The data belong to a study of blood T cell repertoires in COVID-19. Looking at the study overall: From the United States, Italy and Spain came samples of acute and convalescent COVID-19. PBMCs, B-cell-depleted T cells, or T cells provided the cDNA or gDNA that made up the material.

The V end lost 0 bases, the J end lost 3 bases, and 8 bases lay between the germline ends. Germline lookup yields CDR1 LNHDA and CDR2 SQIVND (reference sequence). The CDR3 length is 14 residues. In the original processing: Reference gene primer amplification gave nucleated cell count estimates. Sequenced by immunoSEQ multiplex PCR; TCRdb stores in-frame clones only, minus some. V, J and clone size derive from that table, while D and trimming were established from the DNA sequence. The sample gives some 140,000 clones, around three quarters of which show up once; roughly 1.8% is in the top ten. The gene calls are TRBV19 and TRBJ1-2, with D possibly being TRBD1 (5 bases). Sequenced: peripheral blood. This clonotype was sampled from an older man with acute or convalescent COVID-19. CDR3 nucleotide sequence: TGTGCCAGTAGTATAGAGGGAGGGGACTATGGCTACACCTTC. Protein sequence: CASSIEGGDYGYTF.